This T cell receptor (beta chain) was profiled in a study of blood T cell repertoires in COVID-19. This CDR3 contains 14 residues. CDR1 is SGHRS and CDR2 is YFSETQ in the germline V gene. Between the trimmed V and J ends, which lost 4 bases and 6 bases, there was a span of 13 bases. As originally analysed: Estimation of nucleated cell counts was performed using reference gene primer amplification. Generated by immunoSEQ multiplex PCR, the TCRdb table keeps only in-frame clones and is missing some. V, J and clone size were drawn from that table, and D and trimming were deduced from the DNA. The sample includes around 230,000 clones, about 88% of them seen just once. Individuals aged roughly 18 to 95 years were recruited from approximately 22 US areas. Two negative PCRs, clearance, or symptom resolution had been documented for recovered Cohort 3 donors.

The TCR sequence derives from a woman in her 30s who had recovered from COVID-19. The chain is built from TRBV5-1 and TRBJ2-2, with unresolved D. The sequencing sample was made of PBMCs or T cells enriched from blood (not recorded which). CDR3 loop: CASSDSLDSGELFF. The CDR3 region has the DNA TGCGCCAGCAGCGACTCTTTGGATTCCGGGGAGCTGTTTTTT.